This T cell receptor (beta chain) came from a study of blood T cell repertoires in COVID-19. For the study at large: Sites across the United States, Italy and Spain contributed samples from acute and convalescent COVID-19. T cells, B-cell-depleted T cells, or PBMCs supplied cDNA or gDNA.

CDR1 and CDR2 from the germline V gene are SGDLS and YYNGEE. The V gene end was trimmed by 0 bases and the J gene end by 2 bases; junction bases not matched to a gene: 9. This CDR3 is built from 17 residues. Per the study methods: Estimated nucleated cell counts came from reference gene primer amplification. The data were produced by immunoSEQ multiplex PCR, yet TCRdb's version contains in-frame clones alone and is incomplete. That table is the source of V, J and clone size, and D and trimming were worked out from the DNA. The sample includes over 150,000 clones, 83% of them seen just once. The chain couples TRBV9 to TRBJ2-3; 7 positions agree with TRBD1. Input material: peripheral blood. This TCR was recovered from an elderly woman with acute or convalescent COVID-19. The CDR3 loop reads CASSVGGQLLLTDTQYF. In DNA form, the CDR3 reads TGTGCCAGCAGCGTAGGGGGACAGCTTTTACTCACAGATACGCAGTATTTT.